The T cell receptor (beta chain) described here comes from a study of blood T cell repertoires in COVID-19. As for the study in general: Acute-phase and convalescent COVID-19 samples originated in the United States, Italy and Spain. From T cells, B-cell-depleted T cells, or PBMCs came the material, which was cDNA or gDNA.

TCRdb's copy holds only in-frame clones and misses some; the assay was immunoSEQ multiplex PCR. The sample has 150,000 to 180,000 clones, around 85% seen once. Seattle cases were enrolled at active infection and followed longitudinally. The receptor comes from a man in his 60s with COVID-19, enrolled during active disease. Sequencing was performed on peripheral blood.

CDR3 coding DNA: TGTGCCAGCTCACCAAGACAGGACCTGAACACTGAAGCTTTCTTT. Translating gives CASSPRQDLNTEAFF. The chain recombines TRBV18 with TRBJ1-1, with D possibly TRBD1 on 6 matching bases. The CDR3 covers 15 residues. In germline, CDR1 is KGHSH, CDR2 LQKENI. Trimming took 2 bases from V and 0 from J, leaving 10 bases between them.